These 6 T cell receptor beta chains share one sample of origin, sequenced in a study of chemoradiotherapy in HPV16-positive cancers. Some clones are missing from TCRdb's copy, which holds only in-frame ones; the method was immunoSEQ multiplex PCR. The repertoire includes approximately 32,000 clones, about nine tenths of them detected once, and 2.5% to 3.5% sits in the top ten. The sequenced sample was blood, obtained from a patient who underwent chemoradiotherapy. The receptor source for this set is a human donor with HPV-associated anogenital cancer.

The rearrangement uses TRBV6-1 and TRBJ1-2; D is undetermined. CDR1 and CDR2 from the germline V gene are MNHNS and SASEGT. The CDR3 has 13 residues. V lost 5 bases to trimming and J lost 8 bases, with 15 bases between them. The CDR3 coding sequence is TGTGCCAGCAGTATGCGAAGGGCAGACGGCTACACCTTC. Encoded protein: CASSMRRADGYTF.

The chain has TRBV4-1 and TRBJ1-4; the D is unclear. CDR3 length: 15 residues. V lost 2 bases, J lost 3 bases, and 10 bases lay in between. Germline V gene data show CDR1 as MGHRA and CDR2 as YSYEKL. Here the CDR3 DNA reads TGCGCCAGCAGCCAACGGACGGCCGCTAATGAAAAACTGTTTTTT. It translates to CASSQRTAANEKLFF.

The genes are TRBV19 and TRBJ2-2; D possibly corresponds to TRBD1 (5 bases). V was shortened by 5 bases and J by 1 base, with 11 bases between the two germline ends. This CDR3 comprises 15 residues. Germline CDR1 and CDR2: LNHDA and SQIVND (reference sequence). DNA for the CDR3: TGTGCCAGTAGTCTTCCGACAGTGAACACCGGGGAGCTGTTTTTT. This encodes CASSLPTVNTGELFF.

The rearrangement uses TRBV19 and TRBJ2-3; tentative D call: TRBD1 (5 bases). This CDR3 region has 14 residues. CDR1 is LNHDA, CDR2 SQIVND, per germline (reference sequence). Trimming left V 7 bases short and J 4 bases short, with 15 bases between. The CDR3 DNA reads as TGTGCCAGTAAGGGGCAGGGTCGATCAGATACGCAGTATTTT. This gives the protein CASKGQGRSDTQYF.

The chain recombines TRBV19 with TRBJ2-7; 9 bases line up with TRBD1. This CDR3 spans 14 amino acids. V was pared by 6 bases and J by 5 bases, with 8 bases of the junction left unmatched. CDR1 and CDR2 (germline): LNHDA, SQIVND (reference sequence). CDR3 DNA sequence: TGTGCCAGTAGCCCGGGACAGGGTGTCCACGAGCAGTACTTC. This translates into CASSPGQGVHEQYF.

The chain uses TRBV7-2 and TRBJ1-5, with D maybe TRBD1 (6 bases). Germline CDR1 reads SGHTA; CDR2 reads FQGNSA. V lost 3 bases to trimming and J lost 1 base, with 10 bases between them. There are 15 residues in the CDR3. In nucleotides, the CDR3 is TGTGCCAGCAGCTTCCGGACAGCGAGCAATCAGCCCCAGCATTTT. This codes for CASSFRTASNQPQHF.